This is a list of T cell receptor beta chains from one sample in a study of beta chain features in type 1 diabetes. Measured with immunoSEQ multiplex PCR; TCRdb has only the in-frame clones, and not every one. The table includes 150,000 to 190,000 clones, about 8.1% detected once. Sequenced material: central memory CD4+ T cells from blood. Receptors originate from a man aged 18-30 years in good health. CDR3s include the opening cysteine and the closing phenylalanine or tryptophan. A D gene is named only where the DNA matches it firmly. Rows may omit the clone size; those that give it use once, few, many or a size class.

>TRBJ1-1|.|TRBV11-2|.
CASSLTQGFATEAFF
TGTGCCAGCAGCCTCACACAGGGTTTTGCGACTGAAGCTTTCTTT
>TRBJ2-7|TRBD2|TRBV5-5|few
CASSFGTSGGWNYEQYF
TGTGCCAGCAGCTTCGGGACTAGCGGGGGTTGGAACTACGAGCAGTACTTC
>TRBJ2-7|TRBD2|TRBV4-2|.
CASSQGAGGVGPYEQYF
TGTGCCAGCAGCCAAGGGGCGGGGGGCGTAGGCCCCTACGAGCAGTACTTC
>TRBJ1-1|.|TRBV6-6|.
CASSPPGREGVTEAFF
TGTGCCAGCAGTCCCCCGGGGAGGGAAGGGGTCACTGAAGCTTTCTTT
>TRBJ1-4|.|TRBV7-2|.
CASSRGTPREEKLFF
TGTGCCAGCAGCAGAGGGACACCGAGGGAGGAAAAACTGTTTTTT
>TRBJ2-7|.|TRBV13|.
CASSLGQGFHEQYF
TGTGCCAGCAGCTTAGGGCAGGGGTTCCACGAGCAGTACTTC
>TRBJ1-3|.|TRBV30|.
CAWQGLGNTIYF
TGTGCCTGGCAGGGGTTAGGAAACACCATATATTTT
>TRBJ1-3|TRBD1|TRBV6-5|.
CASSPGQVRGNTIYF
TGTGCCAGCAGTCCGGGACAGGTTCGGGGAAACACCATATATTTT
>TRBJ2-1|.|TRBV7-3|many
CASSLQGSNEQFF
TGTGCCAGCAGCCTACAGGGATCCAATGAGCAGTTCTTC
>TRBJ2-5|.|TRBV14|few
CASSTGIGETQYF
TGTGCCAGCAGTACAGGGATAGGGGAGACCCAGTACTTC
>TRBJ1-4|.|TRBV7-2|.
CASSLRGTNEKLFF
TGTGCCAGCAGCTTACGGGGAACTAATGAAAAACTGTTTTTT
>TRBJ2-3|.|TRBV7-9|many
CASRISRTDTQYF
TGTGCCAGCAGGATTTCGAGGACAGATACGCAGTATTTT
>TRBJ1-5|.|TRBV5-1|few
CASSLGDSTNQPQHF
TGCGCCAGCAGCTTGGGAGACAGTACCAATCAGCCCCAGCATTTT
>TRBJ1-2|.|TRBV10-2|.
CASKSGGSGGYTF
TGCGCCAGCAAATCCGGGGGATCAGGAGGCTACACCTTC
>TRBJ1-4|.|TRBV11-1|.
CASSLRQLGKLFF
TGTGCCAGCAGCCTTAGACAGTTGGGAAAACTGTTTTTT
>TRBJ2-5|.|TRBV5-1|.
CASSLQAETQYF
TGCGCCAGCAGCTTGCAGGCAGAGACCCAGTACTTC
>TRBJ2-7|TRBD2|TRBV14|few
CASSPLAGVSLFREQYF
TGTGCCAGCAGCCCCCTAGCGGGGGTCTCCCTATTTAGGGAGCAGTACTTC
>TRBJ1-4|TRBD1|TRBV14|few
CASSQGQGPEKLFF
TGTGCCAGCAGCCAGGGACAGGGCCCCGAAAAACTGTTTTTT
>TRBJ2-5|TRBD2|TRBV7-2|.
CASSLVGLAGKGTQYF
TGTGCCAGCAGCTTAGTGGGACTAGCGGGGAAGGGGACCCAGTACTTC
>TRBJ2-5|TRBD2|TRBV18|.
CASSAQLADETQYF
TGTGCCAGCTCAGCTCAACTAGCGGACGAGACCCAGTACTTC
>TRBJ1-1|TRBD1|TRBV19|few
CASSIRQGVNTEAFF
TGTGCCAGTAGTATACGTCAGGGGGTGAACACTGAAGCTTTCTTT
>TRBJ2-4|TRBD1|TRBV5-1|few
CASGTGNIQYF
TGCGCCAGCGGGACAGGAAACATTCAGTACTTC
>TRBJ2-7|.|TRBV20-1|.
CSARDTYEQYF
TGCAGTGCTAGAGATACCTACGAGCAGTACTTC
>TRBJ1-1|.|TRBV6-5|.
CASSYQTGGTEAFF
TGTGCCAGCAGTTATCAGACGGGGGGCACTGAAGCTTTCTTT
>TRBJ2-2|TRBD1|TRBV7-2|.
CASSALTGGTGELFF
TGTGCCAGCAGCGCACTGACAGGGGGGACCGGGGAGCTGTTTTTT
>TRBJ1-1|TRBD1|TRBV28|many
CASSSGTGPPNTEAFF
TGTGCCAGCAGTTCCGGGACAGGGCCACCGAACACTGAAGCTTTCTTT
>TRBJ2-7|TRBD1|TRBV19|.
CASSFTGTGPYEQYF
TGTGCCAGTAGTTTCACCGGGACAGGGCCCTACGAGCAGTACTTC
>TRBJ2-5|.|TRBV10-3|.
CAISEFRLETQYF
TGTGCCATCAGTGAGTTCCGGTTGGAGACCCAGTACTTC
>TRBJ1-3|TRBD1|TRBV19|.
CASKTSGTGVSGNTIYF
TGTGCCAGTAAAACCTCCGGGACAGGGGTCTCTGGAAACACCATATATTTT
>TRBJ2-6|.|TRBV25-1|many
CASSPHRDGANVLTF
TGTGCCAGCAGTCCACACAGGGATGGGGCCAACGTCCTGACTTTC
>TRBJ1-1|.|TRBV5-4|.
CASSAGRTGNTEAFF
TGTGCCAGCAGCGCGGGACGGACCGGGAATACTGAAGCTTTCTTT
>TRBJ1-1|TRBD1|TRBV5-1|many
CASSFPRGRETEAFF
TGCGCCAGCAGCTTCCCCAGGGGGCGAGAAACTGAAGCTTTCTTT
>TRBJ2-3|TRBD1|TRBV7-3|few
CASSPWDRGTDTQYF
TGTGCCAGCAGCCCGTGGGACAGGGGTACAGATACGCAGTATTTT
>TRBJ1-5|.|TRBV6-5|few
CASRSGGGNQPQHF
TGTGCCAGCAGATCGGGGGGCGGCAATCAGCCCCAGCATTTT
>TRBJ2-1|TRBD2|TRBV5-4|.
CASSPKLAEAYNEQFF
TGTGCCAGCAGCCCGAAGCTAGCGGAGGCCTACAATGAGCAGTTCTTC